This TCR beta chain was recorded in a study of T cells in Graves' hyperthyroidism and ophthalmopathy. Study-wide results and limits: Median prediction lead before ophthalmopathy onset was about 6.3 months with the model. Ophthalmopathy stood apart from stable hyperthyroidism in a 13 V-J model.

Germline V gene data show CDR1 as MDHEN and CDR2 as SYDVKM. The length of the CDR3 is 12 residues. V was shortened by 10 bases and J by 0 bases, with 9 bases between the two germline ends. TCR beta CDR3 regions were amplified from RNA. Researchers ran a first-round RT-PCR on the TCR CDR3 using the HTBI primer set. TCRdb re-called the multiplex PCR reads through MiXCR, storing one row per CDR3 protein. The sample has 640,000 or so distinct CDR3 sequences, roughly 14% seen once. The count of this clonotype is one. Antigen: not known. Patients were excluded because of uncontrolled infection, other autoimmune disease, pregnancy or lactation. Diagnosis rested on symptoms, serum thyroxine and TRAb, thyroid ultrasound, and orbital computed tomography.

The chain is built from TRBV28 and TRBJ1-2; TRBD1 might be the D (5 bases). The source is a woman between 40 and 55 years old with Graves' ophthalmopathy. Sequenced sample: blood. CDR3 bases: TGTGCCACGACAGCAGCTAACTATGGCTACACCTTC. This gives the protein CATTAANYGYTF.